Shown below are 13 T cell receptor beta chains from a single sample sequenced in a study of post-analysis software for immune sequencing data. Researchers reported that TCR beta cDNA libraries carried unique molecular identifiers. TCRdb used MiXCR to reprocess the PCR reads, holding one entry per CDR3 protein. The sample lists 450,000 to 700,000 distinct CDR3 sequences, around 44% occurring once. Their specific antigens are unknown. Study results and limitations: When patients were compared with controls, 4 or 5 TRBV segments were more frequent, TRBV5-6, TRBV5-1 and TRBV20-1 among them.

Specimen: blood. These receptor sequences come from a girl aged 5 to 17 with multiple sclerosis.

The chain couples TRBV20-1 to TRBJ2-7; D possibly corresponds to TRBD2 (6 bases). The CDR3 loop spans 14 amino acids. The germline V gene encodes CDR1 DFQATT and CDR2 SNEGSKA (reference sequence). Trimming left V 4 bases short and J 2 bases short, with 15 bases between. The CDR3 is CSAMDYSDPYEQYF. The CDR3 DNA sequence: TGCAGTGCTATGGACTACTCGGACCCCTACGAGCAGTACTTC.

The chain links TRBV4-2 to TRBJ2-1; no clear D gene. Germline-derived CDR1 and CDR2 are LGHNA and YNFKEQ. The CDR3 is 16 residues long. V lost 2 bases to trimming and J lost 0 bases, with 11 bases between them. The CDR3 sequence is CASSQTHHPSYNEQFF. In DNA, the CDR3 is TGTGCCAGCAGCCAAACCCATCACCCCTCCTACAATGAGCAGTTCTTC.

The chain has TRBV5-1 and TRBJ2-5; possible D gene TRBD2, 5 bases. Trimming cost V 4 bases and J 2 bases, with 18 bases left between them. Germline CDR1 reads SGHRS; CDR2 reads YFSETQ. CDR3 length equals 16 residues. The CDR3 sequence: CASSLGVSVPQETQYF. In DNA form, the CDR3 reads TGCGCCAGCAGCCTCGGGGTTAGCGTACCTCAAGAGACCCAGTACTTC.

This clonotype was seen a few times. The chain recombines TRBV12-3 or TRBV12-4 with TRBJ2-1; perhaps TRBD2 as D (5 bases). V was pared by 7 bases and J by 1 base, with 11 bases between. The CDR3 is 14 amino acids. The CDR3 is CASIQDWSYNEQFF. CDR3 coding DNA: TGTGCCAGCATCCAGGACTGGTCCTACAATGAGCAGTTCTTC.

The chain is built from TRBV6-1 and TRBJ1-2, with D hard to call. The CDR3 extends over 13 amino acids. The V end lost 3 bases, the J end lost 8 bases, and 13 bases lay between the germline ends. Looked up from germline, CDR1 is MNHNS and CDR2 is SASEGT. For the CDR3, the DNA is TGTGCCAGCAGTGAGCCGGGCCCGGGGGGCTACACCTTC. This translates into CASSEPGPGGYTF.

The V and J genes are TRBV10-3 and TRBJ1-2, with 8 bases matching TRBD1. From germline, CDR1 is ENHRY and CDR2 SYGVKD. The length of the CDR3 is 15 residues. V dropped 7 bases and J dropped 3; count of bases not matched to a gene: 10. The CDR3 reads CAIIPSPGGDYGYTF. In nucleotides, the CDR3 is TGTGCCATCATCCCCAGTCCAGGGGGCGACTATGGCTACACCTTC.

The sample holds a few counts of this clonotype. This chain connects TRBV4-1 to TRBJ2-1; 7 bases line up with TRBD2. This CDR3 contains 17 residues. Germline V gene sequence: CDR1 MGHRA, CDR2 YSYEKL. J gave up 6 bases and V 7 bases, and 18 bases lay outside the gene matches. In nucleotides, the CDR3 is TGCGCCAGCACTTGGGGGGATAGGGCAGGGAGGGGCAATGAGCAGTTCTTC. Its protein is CASTWGDRAGRGNEQFF.

The V call is TRBV12-3 or TRBV12-4, the J call TRBJ1-2, with D maybe TRBD1 (5 bases). CDR3 length: 13 amino acids. The V end was cut by 4 bases, the J end by 7 bases, with 13 bases between. The DNA for the CDR3 is TGTGCCAGCAGTTCCGGGACTAGCAGTGGCTACACCTTC. Protein sequence: CASSSGTSSGYTF.

This clonotype came up a few times. The chain links TRBV27 to TRBJ2-1; unclear D gene. The germline gives CDR1 MNHEY, CDR2 SMNVEV (reference sequence). V dropped 8 bases and J dropped 4 bases, with 9 bases sitting between them. The CDR3 runs to 12 residues. In DNA, the CDR3 is TGTGCCAGCTACGGAACTTACAATGAGCAGTTCTTC. Residues: CASYGTYNEQFF.

The V call is TRBV6-2 or TRBV6-3, the J call TRBJ1-4; tentative D call: TRBD1 (6 bases). CDR3 size: 17 residues. V was clipped by 7 bases and J by 0 bases, with 18 bases between them. Germline V gives CDR1 MNHEY, CDR2 SVGEGT. CDR3 protein: CASNSDRDTATNEKLFF. CDR3 DNA sequence: TGTGCCAGCAACTCGGACCGGGACACTGCAACTAATGAAAAACTGTTTTTT.

Comments on this clonotype: A read error may produce the germline difference seen at one junction end. The V and J genes are TRBV13 and TRBJ2-4; no reliable D call. CDR1 is PRHDT, CDR2 FYEKMQ, per germline (reference sequence). The CDR3 sequence is 12 residues long. This chain's CDR3 is CAGSSDINIQYF. The DNA of the CDR3 is TGTGCCGGCAGCTCTGACATAAACATTCAGTACTTC.

This sequence joins TRBV27 and TRBJ2-3, with TRBD1 matching over 8 bases. The CDR3 sequence is 12 residues long. From germline, CDR1 is MNHEY and CDR2 SMNVEV (reference sequence). The J segment lost 9 bases and the V segment lost 3 bases, leaving 2 bases of the junction unmatched. The chain's CDR3 is CASSFHRGTQYF. The CDR3, as DNA: TGTGCCAGCAGTTTCCACAGGGGGACGCAGTATTTT.

The chain recombines TRBV20-1 with TRBJ2-5, with D possibly matching TRBD2 (6 bases). Germline CDR1 and CDR2: DFQATT and SNEGSKA (reference sequence). This CDR3 comprises 16 residues. Trimming took 1 base from V and 4 from J, leaving 19 bases between them. CDR3: CSARALGPQGGETQYF. The DNA for the CDR3 is TGCAGTGCTAGAGCCCTGGGACCTCAGGGAGGAGAGACCCAGTACTTC.